Below, 13 T cell receptor beta chains from the same sample are listed, as sequenced in a study of shared clonotypes between healthy human individuals. Method: immunoSEQ multiplex PCR; TCRdb's copy keeps in-frame clones and lacks some. This table holds about a million clones, more than 65% found once. Sequencing was performed on memory CD4+ T cells sorted from blood. Subset: CD45RA-negative fraction. These receptor sequences come from a man younger than 30 in good health.

The V call is TRBV5-4, the J call TRBJ2-6; D is possibly TRBD1 (6 bases). Germline CDR1 and CDR2: SGHNT and YYREEE (reference sequence). CDR3 length: 16 residues. The V end lost 5 bases, the J end lost 0 bases, and 12 bases lay between the germline ends. The CDR3 reads CASSPTGSSGANVLTF. In nucleotides, the CDR3 is TGTGCCAGCAGTCCCACAGGGAGCTCTGGGGCCAACGTCCTGACTTTC. The entire variable domain, with the rest obtained from reference TRBV5-4 and TRBJ2-6, is as follows: ETGVTQSPTHLIKTRGQQVTLRCSSQSGHNTVSWYQQALGQGPQFIFQYYREEENGRGNFPPRFSGLQFPNYSSELNVNALELDDSALYLCASSPTGSSGANVLTFGAGSRLTVL.

This clone was picked up a small number of times. The gene calls are TRBV5-1 and TRBJ1-6; the D is unclear. There are 18 residues in the CDR3. The germline V gene has CDR1 SGHRS and CDR2 YFSETQ. Trimming took off 4 bases at V and 0 bases at J, with 17 bases between the two ends. CDR3 bases: TGCGCCAGCAGCCAGGCTTCGGTTGGTGGCTCCTATAATTCACCCCTCCACTTT. Its translation is CASSQASVGGSYNSPLHF.

This rearrangement joins TRBV5-1 to TRBJ2-1; maybe TRBD1 (6 bases). In germline, CDR1 is SGHRS, CDR2 YFSETQ. Trimming left V 7 bases short and J 4 bases short, with 18 bases between. The CDR3 consists of 15 residues. The CDR3 spells CASGYRENVYNEQFF. Written as DNA, the CDR3 is TGCGCCAGCGGATACAGGGAAAACGTTTACAATGAGCAGTTCTTC.

The V call is TRBV2, the J call TRBJ1-2; D remains unclear. This CDR3 has 12 amino acids. Germline values: CDR1 SNHLY, CDR2 FYNNEI. Deletions cut 7 bases from V and 5 bases from J, with 11 bases between. The CDR3 bases are TGTGCCAGCAAAAGGGTTTTTTATGGCTACACCTTC. Translated: CASKRVFYGYTF. The full variable domain, with the rest looked up from reference TRBV2 and TRBJ1-2, is EPEVTQTPSHQVTQMGQEVILRCVPISNHLYFYWYRQILGQKVEFLVSFYNNEISEKSEIFDDQFSVERPDGSNFTLKIRSTKLEDSAMYFCASKRVFYGYTFGSGTRLTVV.

The genes are TRBV5-1 and TRBJ2-7; possibly TRBD1 for D (6 bases). Trimming took 5 bases from V and 3 from J, leaving 18 bases between them. Per germline, CDR1 SGHRS and CDR2 YFSETQ. The CDR3 has 15 residues. CDR3 DNA sequence: TGCGCCAGCAGTCGCAATCAGGGGTTCATCTACGAGCAGTACTTC. Protein product: CASSRNQGFIYEQYF.

CDR3 DNA sequence: TGTGCCACCTTAAAGACAGGTTCGAACACTGAAGCTTTCTTT. This gives the protein CATLKTGSNTEAFF. V usage is TRBV19 and J usage is TRBJ1-1, with D possibly being TRBD1 (6 bases). V lost 10 bases, J lost 1 base, and 16 bases lay in between. Germline V gene lookup returns CDR1 LNHDA and CDR2 SQIVND (reference sequence). This CDR3 has 14 amino acids.

The genes are TRBV5-6 and TRBJ1-2, with TRBD1 as a possible D gene (6 bases). The CDR3 spans 17 residues. V lost 4 bases and J 7 bases, leaving 26 bases between the germline ends. Germline CDR1 is SGHDT and CDR2 is YYEEEE. CDR3 region: CASSLYAHGTFGAGYTF. CDR3 bases: TGTGCCAGCAGCCTTTACGCCCATGGGACATTCGGGGCTGGCTACACCTTC.

For this clone: This may come from a read error, since a much larger clone is one base off. CDR3 nucleotides: TGTGCCAGCAGCGTCAATAGCAATCAGCCCCAGCATTTT. Its translation: CASSVNSNQPQHF. The chain uses TRBV7-2 and TRBJ1-5, with D hard to call. Trimming cost V 5 bases and J 0 bases, with 5 bases left between them. The CDR3 has 13 residues. Per germline, CDR1 SGHTA and CDR2 FQGNSA.

The chain carries TRBV7-9 and TRBJ1-1, with TRBD1 matching 7 bases. The V gene's germline CDR1 is SEHNR and CDR2 FQNEAQ (reference sequence). J gave up 2 bases and V 4 bases, and 1 base lay outside the gene matches. The CDR3 is 13 residues long. The CDR3: CASSWDRNTEAFF. CDR3 DNA: TGTGCCAGCAGCTGGGACAGAAACACTGAAGCTTTCTTT.

V gene TRBV7-9 combines with J gene TRBJ1-2; 9 bases map to TRBD1. CDR3 length: 14 amino acids. Unmatched junction bases numbered 8, after V lost 5 bases and J lost 7 bases. Germline assignment: CDR1 SEHNR and CDR2 FQNEAQ (reference sequence). The CDR3 here is CASSVSHRGLGYTF. For the CDR3, the DNA is TGTGCCAGCAGCGTTAGTCACAGGGGGCTTGGCTACACCTTC.

This chain joins TRBV6-5 and TRBJ2-7; the match to TRBD1 covers 9 bases. Germline assignment: CDR1 MNHEY and CDR2 SVGAGI. CDR3 length equals 14 residues. J lost 0 bases, V lost 7 bases, and 4 bases had no gene match. CDR3: CASKMGQGSYEQYF. DNA of the CDR3: TGTGCCAGCAAGATGGGACAGGGCTCCTACGAGCAGTACTTC.

This chain uses TRBV5-4 with TRBJ2-2, with D uncertain. The CDR3 is 14 amino acids. Germline-derived CDR1 and CDR2 are SGHNT and YYREEE (reference sequence). With 1 base removed from V and 1 base from J, the gap between germline ends came to 5 bases. The CDR3 region is CASSLQLNTGELFF. The CDR3 nucleotides read TGTGCCAGCAGCTTGCAGCTGAACACCGGGGAGCTGTTTTTT.

This chain links TRBV30 with TRBJ2-5; D gene unclear. Germline CDR1 is GTSNPN and CDR2 is SVGIG (reference sequence). This CDR3 is built from 15 residues. Trimming pared 0 bases from V and 2 bases from J, leaving 13 bases between. The CDR3 spells CAWSVRGRQQETQYF. The CDR3 DNA is TGTGCCTGGAGTGTACGTGGCAGGCAACAAGAGACCCAGTACTTC.